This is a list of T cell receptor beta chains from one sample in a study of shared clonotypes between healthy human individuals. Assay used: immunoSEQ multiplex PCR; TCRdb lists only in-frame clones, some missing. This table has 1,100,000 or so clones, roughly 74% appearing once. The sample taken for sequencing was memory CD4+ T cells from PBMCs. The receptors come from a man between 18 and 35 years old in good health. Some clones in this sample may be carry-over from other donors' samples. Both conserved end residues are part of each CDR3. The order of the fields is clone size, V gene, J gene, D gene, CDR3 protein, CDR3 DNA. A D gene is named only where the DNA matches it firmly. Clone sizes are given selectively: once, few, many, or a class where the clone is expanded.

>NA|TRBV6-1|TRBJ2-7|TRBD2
CASRVGSGRGLEQYF
TGTGCCAGCAGGGTGGGAAGCGGGAGGGGCCTCGAGCAGTACTTC
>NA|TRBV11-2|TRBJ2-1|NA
CASSSPSSSYNEQFF
TGTGCCAGCAGCTCCCCGAGTAGCTCCTACAATGAGCAGTTCTTC
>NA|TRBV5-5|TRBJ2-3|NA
CASSFGGPTDTQYF
TGTGCCAGCAGCTTTGGTGGCCCCACAGATACGCAGTATTTT
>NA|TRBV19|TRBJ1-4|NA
CASSFSGKGKLFF
TGTGCCAGTAGTTTCTCTGGAAAGGGAAAACTGTTTTTT
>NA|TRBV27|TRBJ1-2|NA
CASSYRGWSGYTF
TGTGCCAGCAGTTATCGGGGGTGGAGTGGCTACACCTTC
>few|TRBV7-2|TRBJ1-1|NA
CASSFGAGLNTEAFF
TGTGCCAGCAGCTTCGGCGCAGGGCTGAACACTGAAGCTTTCTTT
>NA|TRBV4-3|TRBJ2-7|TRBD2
CASSQGPGGSYEQYF
TGCGCCAGCAGCCAAGGTCCGGGAGGGTCCTACGAGCAGTACTTC
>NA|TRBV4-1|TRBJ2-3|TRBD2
CASSQERTSGRASTDTQYF
TGCGCCAGCAGCCAAGAAAGGACTAGCGGGAGGGCCAGCACAGATACGCAGTATTTT
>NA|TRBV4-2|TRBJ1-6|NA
CASSQAPNSPLHF
TGTGCCAGCAGCCAAGCCCCGAATTCACCCCTCCACTTT
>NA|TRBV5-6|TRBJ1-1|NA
CASRLRDTEAFF
TGTGCCAGCAGATTAAGAGACACTGAAGCTTTCTTT
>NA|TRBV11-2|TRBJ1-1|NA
CASSPQRGTEAFF
TGTGCCAGCAGCCCCCAGCGGGGGACTGAAGCTTTCTTT
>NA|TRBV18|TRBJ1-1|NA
CASLTGLRNTEAFF
TGTGCCAGCTTAACAGGGCTTCGGAACACTGAAGCTTTCTTT
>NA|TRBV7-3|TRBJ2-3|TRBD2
CASGRASGGLDTQYF
TGTGCCAGCGGGAGGGCTAGCGGGGGTTTAGATACGCAGTATTTT
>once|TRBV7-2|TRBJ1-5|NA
CASSLRRSKDQPQHF
TGTGCCAGCAGCCTTCGGAGGAGCAAGGATCAGCCCCAGCATTTT
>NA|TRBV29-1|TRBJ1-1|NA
CSVGGTQVLKAFF
TGCAGCGTTGGGGGCACCCAAGTCCTGAAAGCTTTCTTT
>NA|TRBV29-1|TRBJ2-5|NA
CSTSSVDLKTQYF
TGCAGCACCTCCTCGGTCGATCTGAAGACCCAGTACTTC
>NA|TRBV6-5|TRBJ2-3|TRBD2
CASSYLAGGSTDTQYF
TGTGCCAGCAGTTACTTAGCGGGAGGCAGTACAGATACGCAGTATTTT
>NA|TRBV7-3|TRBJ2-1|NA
CASSNPGTRGHEQFF
TGTGCCAGCAGCAACCCCGGGACTCGTGGGCATGAGCAGTTCTTC
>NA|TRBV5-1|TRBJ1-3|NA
CASSSPPGDTIYF
TGCGCCAGCAGCTCCCCCCCAGGGGACACCATATATTTT
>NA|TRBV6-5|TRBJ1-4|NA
CASSYSPPATNEKLFF
TGTGCCAGCAGTTACTCCCCACCAGCAACTAATGAAAAACTGTTTTTT
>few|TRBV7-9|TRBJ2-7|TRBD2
CASSPREGRVHSYEQYF
TGTGCCAGCAGCCCCCGCGAGGGGAGGGTACACTCCTACGAGCAGTACTTC
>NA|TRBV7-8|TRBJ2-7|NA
CASSRFGTESYEQYF
TGTGCCAGCAGCCGATTCGGGACGGAATCTTACGAGCAGTACTTC
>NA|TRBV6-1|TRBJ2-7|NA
CASSWVLEQYF
TGTGCCAGCAGTTGGGTCCTCGAGCAGTACTTC
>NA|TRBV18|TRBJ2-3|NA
CASSPPPRDTQYF
TGTGCCAGCTCACCACCACCTCGGGATACGCAGTATTTT
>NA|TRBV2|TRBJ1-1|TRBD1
CASRVDRGPEAFF
TGTGCCAGCAGGGTGGACAGGGGGCCTGAAGCTTTCTTT
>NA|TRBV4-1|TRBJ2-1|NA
CASSQVQNEQFF
TGCGCCAGCAGCCAAGTACAAAATGAGCAGTTCTTC
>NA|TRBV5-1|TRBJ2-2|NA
CASSLVGQNTGELFF
TGCGCCAGCAGCTTGGTAGGACAGAACACCGGGGAGCTGTTTTTT
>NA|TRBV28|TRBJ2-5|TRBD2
CASTLAGTGGMETQYF
TGTGCCAGCACCCTCGCCGGGACGGGGGGGATGGAGACCCAGTACTTC
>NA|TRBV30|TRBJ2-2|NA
CAWSELSTGELFF
TGTGCCTGGAGCGAGTTGAGCACCGGGGAGCTGTTTTTT
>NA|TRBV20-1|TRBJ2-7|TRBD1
CSAPDRVEQYF
TGCAGTGCTCCCGACAGGGTGGAGCAGTACTTC
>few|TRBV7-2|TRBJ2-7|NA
CASSFLGGGQYF
TGTGCCAGCAGCTTCCTGGGAGGCGGGCAGTACTTC
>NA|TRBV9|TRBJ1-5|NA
CASSVGGGNQPQHF
TGTGCCAGCAGCGTAGGAGGTGGAAATCAGCCCCAGCATTTT
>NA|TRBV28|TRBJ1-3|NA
CASSLRTGNTIYF
TGTGCCAGCAGTCTACGGACTGGAAACACCATATATTTT
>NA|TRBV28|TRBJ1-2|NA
CASSSGANYGYTF
TGTGCCAGCAGTTCAGGAGCTAACTATGGCTACACCTTC
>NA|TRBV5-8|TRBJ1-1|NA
CASSIGQYNMNTEAFF
TGTGCCAGCAGCATCGGACAGTATAACATGAACACTGAAGCTTTCTTT
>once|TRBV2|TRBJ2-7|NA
CASSSRTGGDSGAYEQYF
TGTGCCAGCAGCTCCAGGACAGGCGGGGATAGCGGCGCCTACGAGCAGTACTTC
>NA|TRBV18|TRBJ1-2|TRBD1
CASSAGTDYGYTF
TGTGCCAGCTCGGCGGGGACAGACTATGGCTACACCTTC
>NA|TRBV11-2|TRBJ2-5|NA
CASSSFIDSGHQETQYF
TGTGCCAGCAGCTCCTTTATAGATAGCGGCCACCAAGAGACCCAGTACTTC
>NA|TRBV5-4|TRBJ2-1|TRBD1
CASSLGQGSYNEQFF
TGTGCCAGCAGCTTGGGACAGGGCTCCTACAATGAGCAGTTCTTC
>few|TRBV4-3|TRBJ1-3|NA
CASSQDLGNTIYF
TGCGCCAGCAGCCAAGATTTAGGAAACACCATATATTTT
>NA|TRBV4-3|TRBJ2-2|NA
CASSLGAAGVTGELFF
TGCGCCAGCAGCCTGGGTGCGGCAGGGGTCACCGGGGAGCTGTTTTTT
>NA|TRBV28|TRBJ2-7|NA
CASTYPGGYEQYF
TGTGCCAGCACCTACCCCGGGGGCTACGAGCAGTACTTC
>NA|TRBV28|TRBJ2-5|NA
CASSSGGSGEETQYF
TGTGCCAGCAGTTCGGGGGGCTCCGGTGAGGAGACCCAGTACTTC
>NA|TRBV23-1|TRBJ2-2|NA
CASSQTVNTGELFF
TGCGCCAGCAGTCAGACAGTGAACACCGGGGAGCTGTTTTTT
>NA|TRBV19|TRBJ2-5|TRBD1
CASSSGQGSVQYF
TGTGCCAGTAGTTCCGGACAGGGGAGCGTCCAGTACTTC
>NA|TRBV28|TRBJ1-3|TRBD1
CASSLWQGAHSGNTIYF
TGTGCCAGCAGTTTATGGCAGGGGGCGCATTCTGGAAACACCATATATTTT
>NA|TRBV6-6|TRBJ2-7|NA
CASSPQSGQYF
TGTGCCAGCAGTCCGCAGTCCGGGCAGTACTTC
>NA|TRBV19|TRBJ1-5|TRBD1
CASSTPGGQRNQPQHF
TGTGCCAGTAGCACCCCCGGGGGACAGCGCAATCAGCCCCAGCATTTT
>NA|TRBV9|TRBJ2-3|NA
CASSSRGDLGTDTQYF
TGTGCCAGCAGCTCCCGAGGGGACCTAGGCACAGATACGCAGTATTTT
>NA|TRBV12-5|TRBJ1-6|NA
CASGFGVNSPLHF
TGTGCTAGTGGTTTCGGGGTTAATTCACCCCTCCACTTT
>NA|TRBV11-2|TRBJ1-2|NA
CASRAPREGNYGYTF
TGTGCCAGCCGAGCCCCCAGGGAGGGGAACTATGGCTACACCTTC
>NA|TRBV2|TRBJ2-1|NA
CASRRLRDEDEQFF
TGTGCCAGCAGGCGATTGCGGGATGAGGATGAGCAGTTCTTC
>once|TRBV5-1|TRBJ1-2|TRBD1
CASSLDRGNYGYTF
TGCGCCAGCAGCTTGGACAGGGGAAACTATGGCTACACCTTC